Shown below are 17 T cell receptor beta chains from a single sample sequenced in a study of long-term antiretroviral therapy in people with HIV (dated by TCRdb to 2021 to 2024). Sequencing of the TRB variable region was done with the immunoSEQ hsTCRB v3.0 assay at survey level resolution. Held by TCRdb, this immuneACCESS table contains in-frame sequences only and omits some clones. Under half of the omission traces to an unresolved V gene where checked; the cause of the rest is unknown. Across this sample there are 19,000 or so clones, with around 74% seen only once. The top ten hold 7% to 9% of the sample. Sequences were derived from unsorted PBMCs, sampled at the start of antiretroviral therapy. The source of these receptors is a young man with HIV.

V gene TRBV28 combines with J gene TRBJ2-1, with 8 positions matching TRBD1. This CDR3 spans 12 amino acids. CDR1 is MDHEN, CDR2 SYDVKM, per germline. Germline trimming cut 6 bases from V and 8 bases from J; bases unmatched to any gene: 3. The CDR3 DNA sequence: TGTGCCAGCAGCACGACAGGGGATGAGCAGTTCTTC. Its protein product is CASSTTGDEQFF.

The V and J genes are TRBV4-1 and TRBJ2-2; D gene uncertain. Trimming removed 0 bases from V and 4 bases from J, with 9 bases in between. The CDR3 loop spans 15 amino acids. Germline CDR1 MGHRA, CDR2 YSYEKL. The CDR3 sequence: CASSQEGRLTGELFF. The DNA of the CDR3 is TGCGCCAGCAGCCAAGAGGGAAGACTCACCGGGGAGCTGTTTTTT.

DNA for the CDR3: TGCAGCGTCGAACAGGGTTGGGATGGCTACACCTTC. Translated, it gives CSVEQGWDGYTF. The chain employs TRBV29-1 and TRBJ1-2; D perhaps matches TRBD1 (6 bases). The V end lost 6 bases, the J end lost 6 bases, and 14 bases lay between the germline ends. The length of the CDR3 is 12 residues. Germline-derived CDR1 and CDR2 are SQVTM and ANQGSEA.

The V and J genes are TRBV29-1 and TRBJ2-3, with 10 bases identical to TRBD1. CDR1 and CDR2 from the germline V gene are SQVTM and ANQGSEA. CDR3 length: 13 amino acids. V shed 3 bases, J shed 7 bases, and the junction held 4 bases outside the gene matches. Here the CDR3 DNA reads TGCAGCGTTGACCGGGACAGGGGAAATACGCAGTATTTT. Protein sequence: CSVDRDRGNTQYF.

The chain recombines TRBV13 with TRBJ1-5; D possibly corresponds to TRBD1 (5 bases). CDR3 length equals 18 residues. The V end was cut by 4 bases, the J end by 0 bases, with 19 bases between. CDR1 PRHDT and CDR2 FYEKMQ come from the germline V gene (reference sequence). Here the CDR3 DNA reads TGTGCCAGCAGCTCGGGACGGCATGGGCAGAATAGCAATCAGCCCCAGCATTTT. It encodes CASSSGRHGQNSNQPQHF.

In DNA, the CDR3 is TGTGCCAGAAGTGGTGGTACTAGCGGGGCCCCCTACGAGCAGTACTTC. Its protein product is CARSGGTSGAPYEQYF. The V gene is TRBV5-3, the J gene TRBJ2-7; TRBD2 aligns across 10 bases. TRBV5-3 is marked as an open reading frame, function uncertain. CDR3 length: 16 amino acids. With V trimmed by 5 bases and J by 2 bases, 10 bases remained unmatched.

The CDR3 protein is CASSLFSSSYEQYF. CDR3 coding DNA: TGTGCCAGCAGTTTATTCTCGAGCTCCTACGAGCAGTACTTC. This chain uses TRBV28 with TRBJ2-7; D is ambiguous. The CDR3 has 14 amino acids. With 1 base removed from V and 0 bases from J, the gap between germline ends came to 7 bases. Germline V gene lookup returns CDR1 MDHEN and CDR2 SYDVKM.

The gene calls are TRBV29-1 and TRBJ2-7; D is perhaps TRBD1 (6 bases). The V gene lost 0 bases and the J gene lost 4 bases, with 7 bases spanning the gap. The germline V gene has CDR1 SQVTM and CDR2 ANQGSEA. The CDR3 length is 12 residues. CDR3 sequence (DNA): TGCAGCGTTGAAGAAGGGGGTTACGAGCAGTACTTC. Amino acids: CSVEEGGYEQYF.

The chain combines TRBV11-2 with TRBJ2-2, with D maybe TRBD1 (5 bases). V was trimmed by 4 bases and J by 6 bases, leaving 18 bases between them. This CDR3 region has 16 residues. Germline V CDR1 and CDR2: SGHAT, FQNNGV. The CDR3 loop is CASSSNQGRLAGELFF. CDR3 coding DNA: TGTGCCAGCAGCTCAAACCAGGGTAGGCTGGCCGGGGAGCTGTTTTTT. Filled out from reference TRBV11-2 and TRBJ2-2, the complete variable domain reads EAGVAQSPRYKIIEKRQSVAFWCNPISGHATLYWYQQILGQGPKLLIQFQNNGVVDDSQLPKDRFSAERLKGVDSTLKIQPAKLEDSAVYLCASSSNQGRLAGELFFGEGSRLTVL.

The chain employs TRBV7-9 and TRBJ2-7; no reliable D call. The V and J ends lost 2 bases and 10 bases respectively, with 9 bases between them. Germline lookup yields CDR1 SEHNR and CDR2 FQNEAQ (reference sequence). CDR3 length: 11 residues. In nucleotides, the CDR3 is TGTGCCAGCAGCTTAAAAGACTTCCAGTACTTC. It yields the protein CASSLKDFQYF. Drawing the rest from reference TRBV7-9 and TRBJ2-7, the complete variable domain is DTGVSQNPRHKITKRGQNVTFRCDPISEHNRLYWYRQTLGQGPEFLTYFQNEAQLEKSRLLSDRFSAERPKGSFSTLEIQRTEQGDSAMYLCASSLKDFQYFGPGTRLTVT.

The chain joins TRBV4-1 to TRBJ2-7; unclear D gene. Trimming removed 6 bases from V and 3 bases from J, with 18 bases in between. Per the germline V gene, CDR1 is MGHRA and CDR2 is YSYEKL. CDR3 length: 15 amino acids. The CDR3 spells CASSQEDSRFYEQYF. The CDR3 nucleotides are TGCGCCAGCAGTCAGGAAGATTCCCGGTTCTACGAGCAGTACTTC.

The sample holds one count of this clone. The chain uses TRBV10-1 and TRBJ2-3, with 12 positions matching TRBD2. The CDR3 sequence is 15 residues long. The ends lost 2 bases at V and 10 bases at J; junction bases unmatched: 7. Germline V lookup: CDR1 WNHNN, CDR2 SYGVQD (reference sequence). The CDR3 coding sequence is TGCGCCAGCAGTGAGATCGAGGCTAGCGGGAGGGCGCAGTATTTT. Translation: CASSEIEASGRAQYF.

V usage is TRBV18 and J usage is TRBJ1-4; D is ambiguous. The CDR3 contains 14 residues. Germline CDR1 reads KGHSH; CDR2 reads LQKENI. Trimming cost V 2 bases and J 2 bases, with 6 bases left between them. The CDR3 loop is CASSPTVTNEKLFF. CDR3 sequence (DNA): TGTGCCAGCTCACCAACGGTTACTAATGAAAAACTGTTTTTT.

The chain recombines TRBV28 with TRBJ1-2; D is uncertain. Germline assignment: CDR1 MDHEN and CDR2 SYDVKM. The V end lost 2 bases, the J end lost 8 bases, and 6 bases lay between the germline ends. The CDR3 contains 11 residues. The CDR3 loop is CASSLKLGYTF. The CDR3 DNA reads TGTGCCAGCAGTTTAAAGTTGGGCTACACCTTC.

This clone was picked up one time. V and J are TRBV14 and TRBJ2-5; TRBD2 agrees at 10 bases. The CDR3 totals 17 residues. The V gene end was trimmed by 1 base and the J gene end by 5 bases; junction bases not matched to a gene: 10. Germline V CDR1 and CDR2: SGHDN, FVKESK. DNA for the CDR3: TGTGCCAGCAGCCAAGGGACTAGCGGACTCACCGGGGAGACCCAGTACTTC. Translating it yields CASSQGTSGLTGETQYF.

The CDR3 spells CASSLSGDSTEAFF. The CDR3 DNA reads TGCGCCAGCAGCTTGTCAGGTGATAGCACTGAAGCTTTCTTT. J is TRBJ1-1 and V is TRBV5-1; D not resolved. The CDR3 loop spans 14 amino acids. Trimming took 1 base from V and 4 from J, leaving 11 bases between them. The germline V gene encodes CDR1 SGHRS and CDR2 YFSETQ.

This clone has only one observation. The chain carries TRBV5-4 and TRBJ2-5, with 7 bases that match TRBD2. Germline lookup yields CDR1 SGHNT and CDR2 YYREEE (reference sequence). The trim removed 0 bases at V and 2 bases at J, leaving 4 bases unmatched. The CDR3 sequence is 15 residues long. CDR3 bases: TGTGCCAGCAGCTTGGGGGCTAGCGGACAAGAGACCCAGTACTTC. Its translation is CASSLGASGQETQYF.